These 7 T cell receptor beta chains came from one sample sequenced in a study of T cell responses to AZD1222 COVID-19 vaccine. Data came from immunoSEQ multiplex PCR; TCRdb stores just in-frame clones and leaves some out. The table records about 120,000 clones, about 87% of them present only once. The specimen comprised peripheral blood, sampled 28 days after the second AZD1222 dose. The source is an adult who received the AZD1222 COVID-19 vaccine.

This chain connects TRBV7-9 to TRBJ1-1; D is uncertain. Trimming removed 5 bases from V and 3 bases from J, with 7 bases in between. The CDR3 consists of 12 residues. Germline loops: CDR1 SEHNR, CDR2 FQNEAQ (reference sequence). CDR3 protein: CASSQADTEAFF. CDR3 in DNA: TGTGCCAGCAGCCAGGCTGACACTGAAGCTTTCTTT. Full variable domain (remainder filled in from reference TRBV7-9 and TRBJ1-1): DTGVSQNPRHKITKRGQNVTFRCDPISEHNRLYWYRQTLGQGPEFLTYFQNEAQLEKSRLLSDRFSAERPKGSFSTLEIQRTEQGDSAMYLCASSQADTEAFFGQGTRLTVV.

The V gene is TRBV7-2, the J gene TRBJ2-3; 10 bases fit TRBD2. CDR3 length equals 15 residues. Trimming cost V 5 bases and J 4 bases; bases outside gene matches: 6. Germline V gene data show CDR1 as SGHTA and CDR2 as FQGNSA. CDR3 region: CASSHGTSVPDTQYF. In DNA form, the CDR3 reads TGTGCCAGCAGCCACGGGACTAGCGTGCCAGATACGCAGTATTTT.

The chain links TRBV19 to TRBJ2-3; possibly TRBD2 for D (7 bases). The ends were cut back, 3 bases at V and 2 bases at J, with 18 bases in the middle. CDR1 is LNHDA, CDR2 SQIVND, per germline (reference sequence). The CDR3 has 17 residues. Here the CDR3 DNA reads TGTGCCAGTAGTATCGGGAGGACAAGGGGGGTCACAGATACGCAGTATTTT. Protein product: CASSIGRTRGVTDTQYF.

CDR3 bases: TGTGCCAGCAGCCCTAAGACTAACTATGGCTACACCTTC. It translates to CASSPKTNYGYTF. The chain is built from TRBV9 and TRBJ1-2, with D hard to call. Trimming shortened V by 4 bases and J by 0 bases, and 7 bases separated the two germline ends. The CDR3 length is 13 residues. Germline assignment: CDR1 SGDLS and CDR2 YYNGEE.

The chain recombines TRBV2 with TRBJ1-5; D is unresolved. The length of the CDR3 is 13 residues. V lost 3 bases and J 1 base, leaving 4 bases between the germline ends. The germline gives CDR1 SNHLY, CDR2 FYNNEI. CDR3 coding DNA: TGTGCCAGCAGTGAGGGCAGCAATCAGCCCCAGCATTTT. Translated, it gives CASSEGSNQPQHF.

The rearrangement links TRBV27 to TRBJ2-7; 8 nucleotides agree with TRBD1. V lost 6 bases, J lost 5 bases, and 9 bases stayed unmatched. The CDR3 is 14 amino acids. CDR1 is MNHEY and CDR2 is SMNVEV in the germline V gene (reference sequence). DNA of the CDR3: TGTGCCAGCAGCCCTAGGACAGGGTTGAACGAGCAGTACTTC. Encoded protein: CASSPRTGLNEQYF.

V and J are TRBV9 and TRBJ1-2; no definite D call. CDR3 size: 14 residues. V was clipped by 0 bases and J by 4 bases, with 10 bases between them. Germline V lookup: CDR1 SGDLS, CDR2 YYNGEE. The CDR3 loop is CASSVGGLAYGYTF. The CDR3 nucleotides are TGTGCCAGCAGCGTAGGGGGTCTCGCCTATGGCTACACCTTC.